These 9 T cell receptor beta chains were sequenced from one sample in a study of blood T cell repertoires in COVID-19. Some clones are missing from TCRdb's copy, which holds only in-frame ones; the method was immunoSEQ multiplex PCR. The data contain approximately 360,000 clones, over 75% of them singletons. Material for sequencing was PBMCs or T cells enriched from blood (not recorded which). The receptors were sampled from a woman aged 25 to 39 with acute COVID-19.

The gene calls are TRBV7-3 and TRBJ1-6; D is perhaps TRBD1 (5 bases). The V end lost 4 bases, the J end lost 5 bases, and 9 bases lay between the germline ends. The CDR3 runs to 14 residues. The germline gives CDR1 SGHTA, CDR2 FQGTGA. The CDR3 DNA follows: TGTGCCAGCAGCTATAAGACAGATAATTCACCCCTCCACTTT. It translates to CASSYKTDNSPLHF.

The genes are TRBV7-3 and TRBJ2-1; 8 bases line up with TRBD1. The germline CDR1 and CDR2 sequences are SGHTA and FQGTGA. J was trimmed by 8 bases and V by 8 bases; bases with no gene match: 14. The CDR3 is 15 amino acids. For the CDR3, the DNA is TGTGCCAGCTTCACGAGCCAGGGGGCTATCGATGAGCAGTTCTTC. Protein: CASFTSQGAIDEQFF.

The chain links TRBV9 to TRBJ2-7, with a possible D match to TRBD2 (5 bases). CDR1 SGDLS and CDR2 YYNGEE come from the germline V gene. This CDR3 is built from 15 residues. The V gene lost 3 bases and the J gene lost 1 base, with 14 bases spanning the gap. CDR3 DNA sequence: TGTGCCAGCAGCGCTGGCTCCGGGATATCCTACGAGCAGTACTTC. This encodes CASSAGSGISYEQYF.

The CDR3 region is CASSQGPGSVQPQHF. CDR3 in DNA: TGTGCCAGCTCCCAGGGTCCGGGTTCAGTTCAGCCCCAGCATTTT. This rearrangement joins TRBV18 to TRBJ1-5, with D maybe TRBD1 (5 bases). The CDR3 has 15 residues. V was pared by 6 bases and J by 6 bases, with 18 bases between. Germline CDR1 reads KGHSH; CDR2 reads LQKENI.

The chain combines TRBV6-2 or TRBV6-3 with TRBJ1-5; D might be TRBD1 (6 bases). The CDR3 is 13 residues long. Between the trimmed V and J ends, which lost 1 base and 7 bases, there was a span of 8 bases. Per the germline V gene, CDR1 is MNHEY and CDR2 is SVGEGT. CDR3 amino acids: CASSYYGGQPQHF. DNA for the CDR3: TGTGCCAGCAGTTACTATGGGGGCCAGCCCCAGCATTTT.

The genes are TRBV5-1 and TRBJ1-1; 9 nucleotides agree with TRBD1. Trimming took 4 bases from V and 4 from J; bases not matched to a gene: 11. This CDR3 region has 16 residues. The germline CDR1 and CDR2 sequences are SGHRS and YFSETQ. The CDR3 sequence is CASSPSQGATGTEAFF. The CDR3, as DNA: TGCGCCAGCAGCCCCTCACAGGGGGCGACGGGCACTGAAGCTTTCTTT.

The V gene is TRBV7-2, the J gene TRBJ2-1; 9 nucleotides match TRBD1. Germline V gene sequence: CDR1 SGHTA, CDR2 FQGNSA. Trimming cost V 5 bases and J 1 base; bases outside gene matches: 3. The CDR3 covers 15 residues. The CDR3 region has the DNA TGTGCCAGCAGCGCACAGGGGGCGTCCTACAATGAGCAGTTCTTC. Its translation is CASSAQGASYNEQFF.

The chain couples TRBV25-1 to TRBJ2-1; 13 bases align to TRBD2. This CDR3 is built from 16 residues. Germline CDR1 is MGHDK and CDR2 is SYGVNS. The ends lost 5 bases at V and 7 bases at J; junction bases unmatched: 8. The CDR3 sequence is CASSRLAGGSANEQFF. The DNA of the CDR3 is TGTGCCAGCAGTCGACTAGCGGGGGGATCCGCGAATGAGCAGTTCTTC.

This clone was detected only once. The CDR3 nucleotides are TGTGCCAGCAGTGTTCCTCAGGGGGCGTACGAGCAGTACTTC. Translating it yields CASSVPQGAYEQYF. The chain employs TRBV2 and TRBJ2-7; 8 nucleotides match TRBD1. Germline V gene lookup returns CDR1 SNHLY and CDR2 FYNNEI. Trimming at V came to 4 bases and at J to 4 bases, leaving 6 bases not matched to a gene. CDR3 size: 14 residues.